A single sample is the source of the 10 T cell receptor beta chains below, sequenced in a study of cytomegalovirus exposure and HLA in healthy donors. Clones were sequenced by immunoSEQ multiplex PCR, and TCRdb holds only the in-frame ones, with some missing. The sample has 150,000 to 200,000 clones, less than 85% seen once. Sequenced sample: PBMCs. The receptors shown here come from a man between 18 and 29 years old in good health and CMV-seropositive.

The V and J genes are TRBV13 and TRBJ2-2, with 10 bases aligning to TRBD2. Trimming at V came to 2 bases and at J to 7 bases, leaving 13 bases not matched to a gene. Germline V gives CDR1 PRHDT, CDR2 FYEKMQ (reference sequence). This CDR3 comprises 18 residues. Here the CDR3 DNA reads TGTGCCAGCAGCTTACCCCTACTGAGCGGGGGGGCAAGCGGGGAGCTGTTTTTT. This translates into CASSLPLLSGGASGELFF.

The chain recombines TRBV28 with TRBJ2-7; D gene unclear. The germline V and J ends were trimmed by 5 bases and 4 bases, with 9 bases remaining between them. The CDR3 length is 12 residues. The V gene's germline CDR1 is MDHEN and CDR2 SYDVKM. The CDR3 protein is CASSLLYYEQYF. DNA for the CDR3: TGTGCCAGCAGTCTTCTATATTACGAGCAGTACTTC.

This chain connects TRBV6-6 to TRBJ1-5, with D perhaps matching TRBD1 (5 bases). Germline V CDR1 and CDR2: MNHNY, SVGAGI (reference sequence). Between the trimmed V and J ends, which lost 2 bases and 6 bases, there was a span of 8 bases. CDR3 length: 13 residues. The CDR3 reads CASSYDRTQPQHF. Here the CDR3 DNA reads TGTGCCAGCAGTTACGACAGAACTCAGCCCCAGCATTTT.

The chain has TRBV9 and TRBJ2-1, with 7 bases lining up with TRBD2. Looked up from germline, CDR1 is SGDLS and CDR2 is YYNGEE. Trimming at V came to 0 bases and at J to 10 bases, leaving 7 bases not matched to a gene. This CDR3 has 14 residues. CDR3 region: CASSVAGGSEEQFF. In nucleotides, the CDR3 is TGTGCCAGCAGCGTAGCGGGAGGATCGGAAGAGCAGTTCTTC.

The chain combines TRBV5-1 with TRBJ2-1, with 11 bases lining up with TRBD2. CDR1 and CDR2 (germline): SGHRS, YFSETQ. CDR3 length equals 18 residues. V shed 4 bases and J 6 bases; nucleotides not matched to a gene: 15. As DNA, the CDR3 is TGCGCCAGCAGCCCAACTCTTAGGCTAGCGGGGGGCACCAATGAGCAGTTCTTC. The encoded protein is CASSPTLRLAGGTNEQFF.

This chain joins TRBV2 and TRBJ2-3, with D tentatively TRBD2 (5 bases). With 6 bases removed from V and 2 bases from J, the gap between germline ends came to 12 bases. The CDR3 totals 14 residues. Looked up from germline, CDR1 is SNHLY and CDR2 is FYNNEI. The CDR3 DNA reads as TGTGCCAGCAGCCTGACTACCTACACAGATACGCAGTATTTT. Translating gives CASSLTTYTDTQYF.

The CDR3 DNA reads TGTGCCAGCACCCCGGCGGGGGATAACTACGAGCAGTACTTC. It yields the protein CASTPAGDNYEQYF. This rearrangement joins TRBV28 to TRBJ2-7; 7 bases match TRBD2. The CDR3 totals 14 residues. The V segment lost 7 bases and the J segment 3 bases; nucleotides outside the gene matches: 9. Per germline, CDR1 MDHEN and CDR2 SYDVKM. Together with reference TRBV28 and TRBJ2-7, the CDR3 gives the full variable domain: DVKVTQSSRYLVKRTGEKVFLECVQDMDHENMFWYRQDPGLGLRLIYFSYDVKMKEKGDIPEGYSVSREKKERFSLILESASTNQTSMYLCASTPAGDNYEQYFGPGTRLTVT.

The chain employs TRBV5-1 and TRBJ2-2; TRBD2 matches at 10 bases. Trimming removed 1 base from V and 1 base from J; junction bases left unmatched: 1. There are 16 residues in the CDR3. Per germline, CDR1 SGHRS and CDR2 YFSETQ. CDR3 amino acids: CASSLRTSGNTGELFF. The CDR3, as DNA: TGCGCCAGCAGCTTGAGGACTAGCGGGAACACCGGGGAGCTGTTTTTT.

The rearrangement joins TRBV11-2 to TRBJ1-1, with D perhaps matching TRBD1 (5 bases). V was trimmed by 1 base and J by 0 bases, leaving 9 bases between them. Germline V gives CDR1 SGHAT, CDR2 FQNNGV. This CDR3 comprises 15 residues. This chain's CDR3 is CASSLGQGMNTEAFF. CDR3 DNA sequence: TGTGCCAGCAGCTTAGGGCAGGGCATGAACACTGAAGCTTTCTTT.

The J gene is TRBJ2-7, the V gene TRBV25-1; 8 nucleotides line up with TRBD1. V dropped 1 base and J dropped 2; count of bases not matched to a gene: 10. Germline-derived CDR1 and CDR2 are MGHDK and SYGVNS. The CDR3 is made up of 17 amino acids. The CDR3 loop is CASSESRTGKIPYEQYF. CDR3 coding DNA: TGTGCCAGCAGTGAATCGCGGACAGGGAAAATACCCTACGAGCAGTACTTC.